In this sample, the clone carrying this TCR beta chain turned up once. The antigen is not known. Germline CDR1 reads SGHKS; CDR2 reads YYEKEE (reference sequence). V dropped 1 base and J dropped 6 bases, with 11 bases sitting between them. This CDR3 comprises 14 residues. The method was immunoSEQ multiplex PCR; TCRdb's version includes in-frame clones alone and lacks a portion of them. The sample consists of 2 million to 2.5 million clones, under 97% of them appearing once. The data originate from a study of shared clonotypes between healthy human individuals. General study points: How much donors shared clonotypes was expected to be affected by sequencing depth.

V is TRBV5-5 and J is TRBJ1-5, with D hard to call. The sequencing sample was made of naive CD4+ T cells sorted from blood. Regarding subset: CD45RA+ positively selected. This sequence was found in a man aged 18 to 29 in good health. This CDR3 is CASSLTAVSQPQHF. The CDR3 bases are TGTGCCAGCAGCTTGACGGCAGTCAGTCAGCCCCAGCATTTT.